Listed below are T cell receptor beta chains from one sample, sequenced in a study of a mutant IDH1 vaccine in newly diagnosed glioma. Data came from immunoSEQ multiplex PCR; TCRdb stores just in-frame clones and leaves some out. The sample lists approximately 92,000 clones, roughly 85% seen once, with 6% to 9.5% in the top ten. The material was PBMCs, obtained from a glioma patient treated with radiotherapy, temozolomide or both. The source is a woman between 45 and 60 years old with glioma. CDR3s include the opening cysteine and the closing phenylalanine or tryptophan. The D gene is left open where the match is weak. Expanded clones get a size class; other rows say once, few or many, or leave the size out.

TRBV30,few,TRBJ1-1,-,TGTGCCTGGAGCTACATAAACTCCCCTACCGGTGAAGCTTTCTTT,CAWSYINSPTGEAFF
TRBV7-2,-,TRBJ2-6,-,TGTGCCAGCAGCCGAGGGGGGTTGGGGGCCAACGTCCTGACTTTC,CASSRGGLGANVLTF
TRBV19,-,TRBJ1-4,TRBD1,TGTGCCAGTAGTCCCGGGACAGGGGCCTCCATAGATGAAAAACTGTTTTTT,CASSPGTGASIDEKLFF
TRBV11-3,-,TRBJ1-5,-,TGTGCCAGCAGCCCGACAGGAAATCAGCCCCAGCATTTT,CASSPTGNQPQHF
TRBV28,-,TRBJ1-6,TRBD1,TGTGCCAGCAGTGGGGGACAGGGGGCGAATTCACCCCTCCACTTT,CASSGGQGANSPLHF
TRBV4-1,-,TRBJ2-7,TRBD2,TGCGCCAGCAGCCAAGGTAGCGGGGGTACCTACGAGCAGTACTTC,CASSQGSGGTYEQYF
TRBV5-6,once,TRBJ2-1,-,TGTGCCAGCAGCTTGGTTTCCTATTCCAATGAGCAGTTCTTC,CASSLVSYSNEQFF
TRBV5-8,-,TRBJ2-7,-,TGTGCCAGCAGTTCTACAGGGTCTCACTACGAGCAGTACTTC,CASSSTGSHYEQYF
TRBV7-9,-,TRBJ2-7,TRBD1,TGTGCGAGCAGGCAGGACAGGGGAGTCCACGAGCAGTACTTC,CASRQDRGVHEQYF
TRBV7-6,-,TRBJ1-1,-,TGTGCCAGCGGCGATAGTGGGAACACTGAAGCTTTCTTT,CASGDSGNTEAFF
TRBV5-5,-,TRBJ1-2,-,TGTGCCAGCAGCTTGGTAGGGGACCCTAACTATGGCTACACCTTC,CASSLVGDPNYGYTF
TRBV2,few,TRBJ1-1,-,TGTGCCAGCAGTGTAAGGGGTACGGACACTGAAGCTTTCTTT,CASSVRGTDTEAFF
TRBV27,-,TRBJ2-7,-,TGTGCCAGCGGGCAGAGCCTATACGAGCAGTACTTC,CASGQSLYEQYF
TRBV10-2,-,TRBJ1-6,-,TGCGCCAGCAGTGAGTCAAGGGGTAATAATTCACCCCTCCACTTT,CASSESRGNNSPLHF
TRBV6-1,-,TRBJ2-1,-,TGTGCCAGCAGTGTTAAATACAATGAGCAGTTCTTC,CASSVKYNEQFF
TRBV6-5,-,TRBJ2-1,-,TGTGCCAGCAGTTACTCGATGGGGGACAAGTTCTTC,CASSYSMGDKFF
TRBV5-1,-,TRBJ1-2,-,TGCGCCAGCAGCTTGGGGACAGTTTTCTATGGCTACACCTTC,CASSLGTVFYGYTF
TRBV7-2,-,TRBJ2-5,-,TGTGCCAGCAGCTTAAGGAGGGACCAAGAGACCCAGTACTTC,CASSLRRDQETQYF
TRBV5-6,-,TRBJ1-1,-,TGTGCCAGCAGCTTGGGTCCCAGCACAATAGGGGGCACTGAAGCTTTCTTT,CASSLGPSTIGGTEAFF
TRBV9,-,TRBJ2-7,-,TGTGCCAGCAGCGCAGGGTACACCTACGAGCAGTACTTC,CASSAGYTYEQYF
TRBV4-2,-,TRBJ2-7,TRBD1,TGTGCCAGCAGCCGATGGACAGGGAACTACGAGCAGTACTTC,CASSRWTGNYEQYF
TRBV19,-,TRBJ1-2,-,TGTGCCAGTAGGGAGGAAATTCCTAACTATGGCTACACCTTC,CASREEIPNYGYTF
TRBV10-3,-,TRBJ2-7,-,-,CAISVGPGAPHF
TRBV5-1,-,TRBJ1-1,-,TGCGCCAGCAGCTTGAATGGGCAGCCAACCCTTTTGAACACTGAAGCTTTCTTT,CASSLNGQPTLLNTEAFF
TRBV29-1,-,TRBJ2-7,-,TGCAGCGTTGGGCGGACAGGCGGGGGTGAGCAGTACTTC,CSVGRTGGGEQYF
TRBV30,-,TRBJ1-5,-,TGTGCCTGGAGTGTACTTGGGGATTTAAGCAATCAGCCCCAGCATTTT,CAWSVLGDLSNQPQHF
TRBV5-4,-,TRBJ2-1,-,TGTGCCAGCAGCTTGGGAGGAGGACAGATTGAGCAGTTCTTC,CASSLGGGQIEQFF
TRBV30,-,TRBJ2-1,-,TGTGCCTGGAGTGTAGGGCCCGGTGAGCAGTTCTTC,CAWSVGPGEQFF
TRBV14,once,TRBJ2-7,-,TGTGCCAGCAGCTCAACGTTCAGATCCTACGAGCAGTACTTC,CASSSTFRSYEQYF
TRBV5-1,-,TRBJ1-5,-,TGCGCCAGCAGCTTGGGGTACGAACAGGTACTATTGGGCAATCAGCCCCAGCATTTT,CASSLGYEQVLLGNQPQHF
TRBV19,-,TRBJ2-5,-,TGTGCCAGTAGTAAGGCGCCCGAGACCCAGTACTTC,CASSKAPETQYF
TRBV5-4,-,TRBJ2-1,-,TGTGCCAGCAGACGAGACAAAGACAATGAGCAGTTCTTC,CASRRDKDNEQFF
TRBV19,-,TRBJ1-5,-,TGTGCCAGTAGTATCCTCGTTAGCAATCAGCCCCAGCATTTT,CASSILVSNQPQHF
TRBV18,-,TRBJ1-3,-,TGTGCCAGCTCACTGATTCCTAAATTAGGGATTCCGATTCACTCTGGAAACACCATATATTTT,CASSLIPKLGIPIHSGNTIYF
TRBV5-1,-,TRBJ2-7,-,TGCGCCAGCAGCGCTGCTGGGGGACAAAGGCAGTACTTC,CASSAAGGQRQYF
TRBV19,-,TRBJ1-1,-,TGTGCCAGTAGTATAAAGGAGGGAGGTGAAGCTTTCTTT,CASSIKEGGEAFF
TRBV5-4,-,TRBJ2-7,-,TGTGCCAGCAGCCCCACAGGGTTCTCCTACGAGCAGTACTTC,CASSPTGFSYEQYF
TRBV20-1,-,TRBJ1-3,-,TGCAGTGCTAGAGATGATTACACCATATATTTT,CSARDDYTIYF
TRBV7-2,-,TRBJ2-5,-,TGTGCCAGCAGCTTACAGGGTGGCCCTCAAGAGACCCAGTACTTC,CASSLQGGPQETQYF
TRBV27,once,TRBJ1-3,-,TGTGCCAGCGCCCGGGGAGGCCTCGGAAACACCATATATTTT,CASARGGLGNTIYF
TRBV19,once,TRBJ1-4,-,TGTGCCAGTACTAACTCCCCGGGCCGGGTAGGGGAAAAACTGTTTTTT,CASTNSPGRVGEKLFF